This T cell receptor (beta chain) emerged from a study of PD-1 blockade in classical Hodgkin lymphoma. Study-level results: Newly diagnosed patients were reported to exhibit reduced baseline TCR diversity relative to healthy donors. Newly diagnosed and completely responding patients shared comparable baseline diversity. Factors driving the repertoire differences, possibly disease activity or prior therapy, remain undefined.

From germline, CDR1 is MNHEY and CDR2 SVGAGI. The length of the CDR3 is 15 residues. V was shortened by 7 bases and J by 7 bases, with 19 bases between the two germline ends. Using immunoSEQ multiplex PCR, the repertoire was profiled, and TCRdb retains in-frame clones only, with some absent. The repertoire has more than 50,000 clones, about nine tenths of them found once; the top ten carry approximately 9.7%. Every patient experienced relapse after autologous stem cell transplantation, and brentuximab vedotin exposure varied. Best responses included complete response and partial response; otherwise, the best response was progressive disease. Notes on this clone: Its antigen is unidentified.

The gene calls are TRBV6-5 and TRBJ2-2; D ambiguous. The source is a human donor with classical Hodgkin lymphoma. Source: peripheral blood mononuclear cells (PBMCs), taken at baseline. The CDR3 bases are TGTGCCAGCATCCTCTTCTTCGGGTCGGACGGGGAGCTGTTTTTT. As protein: CASILFFGSDGELFF.